The 31 T cell receptor beta chains listed next were all sequenced from one sample in a study of beta chain features in type 1 diabetes. Points from the study as a whole: When Type 1 diabetes patients were examined, their TCRB CDR3s proved moderately but significantly shorter in all four CD4+ subsets.

Their specific antigens are unknown. Reverse transcription of all isolated RNA meant that expressed TCRB transcripts were sequenced. The table came from immunoSEQ multiplex PCR; TCRdb's copy has only in-frame clones and leaves some out. Counted here are around 250,000 clones, 14% occurring once; the ten biggest clones make up about 0.017%. The sample was naive CD4+ T cells from blood. Receptors were obtained from a man aged 30 to 45 with type 1 diabetes.

The rearrangement uses TRBV30 and TRBJ1-2; D is perhaps TRBD1 (6 bases). This CDR3 has 15 amino acids. CDR1 is GTSNPN, CDR2 SVGIG, per germline (reference sequence). Trimming left V 0 bases short and J 2 bases short, with 13 bases between. The CDR3 DNA reads as TGTGCCTGGAGTGTATCGCCGGGGGGCAACTATGGCTACACCTTC. Its protein product is CAWSVSPGGNYGYTF.

This clone was seen a few times. The genes are TRBV5-1 and TRBJ2-2, with TRBD1 identical over 10 bases. Germline V gene sequence: CDR1 SGHRS, CDR2 YFSETQ. This CDR3 has 14 amino acids. J gave up 5 bases and V 4 bases, and 2 bases lay outside the gene matches. In DNA, the CDR3 is TGCGCCAGCAGCGACAGGGGGCCAACCGGGGAGCTGTTTTTT. Its translation: CASSDRGPTGELFF.

This clone was counted only a few times. The chain links TRBV7-2 to TRBJ1-5, with D unclear. The length of the CDR3 is 14 residues. V gave up 1 base and J gave up 5 bases, with 9 bases separating them. CDR1 is SGHTA, CDR2 FQGNSA, per germline. DNA for the CDR3: TGTGCCAGCAGCTTAGAGCCGAGAGATCAGCCCCAGCATTTT. It specifies CASSLEPRDQPQHF.

The rearrangement uses TRBV7-2 and TRBJ2-3, with 7 bases fitting TRBD1. V was clipped by 4 bases and J by 1 base; unmatched bases: 5. The CDR3 extends over 15 amino acids. CDR1 is SGHTA, CDR2 FQGNSA, per germline. This CDR3 reads CASSSWDSRTDTQYF. The CDR3 DNA follows: TGTGCCAGCAGCTCTTGGGACAGTCGCACAGATACGCAGTATTTT.

This chain uses TRBV7-2 with TRBJ2-1; D may be TRBD2 (6 bases). The V end lost 1 base, the J end lost 0 bases, and 13 bases lay between the germline ends. The CDR3 has 17 amino acids. Germline lookup yields CDR1 SGHTA and CDR2 FQGNSA. The CDR3 sequence: CASSLVPGVSSYNEQFF. The CDR3 DNA reads TGTGCCAGCAGCTTAGTACCGGGAGTAAGCTCCTACAATGAGCAGTTCTTC.

This clone was seen a few times. The genes are TRBV7-9 and TRBJ2-1; TRBD2 might be the D (6 bases). The germline CDR1 and CDR2 sequences are SEHNR and FQNEAQ (reference sequence). Trimming cost V 3 bases and J 10 bases, with 10 bases left between them. The CDR3 has 12 amino acids. The CDR3 protein is CASSFSGREQFF. The CDR3, as DNA: TGTGCCAGCAGCTTTAGCGGACGGGAGCAGTTCTTC.

This clone was seen more than once but under ten times. The chain carries TRBV7-2 and TRBJ1-1, with TRBD1 matching 7 bases. J was trimmed by 6 bases and V by 5 bases; bases with no gene match: 3. The CDR3 has 12 amino acids. Germline CDR1 and CDR2: SGHTA and FQGNSA. CDR3 region: CASSGGQSEAFF. CDR3 nucleotide sequence: TGTGCCAGCAGCGGGGGACAGTCTGAAGCTTTCTTT.

The chain employs TRBV30 and TRBJ1-3; D unresolved. From germline, CDR1 is GTSNPN and CDR2 SVGIG (reference sequence). Trimming left V 0 bases short and J 0 bases short, with 15 bases between. The length of the CDR3 is 17 residues. The CDR3 protein is CAWSVLRYLSSGNTIYF. In DNA form, the CDR3 reads TGTGCCTGGAGTGTTCTCCGATATCTTAGCTCTGGAAACACCATATATTTT.

This chain connects TRBV6-1 to TRBJ2-7; D is unclear. Trimming took off 6 bases at V and 2 bases at J, with 17 bases between the two ends. The CDR3 has 15 residues. Per the germline V gene, CDR1 is MNHNS and CDR2 is SASEGT. The CDR3 here is CASRADDKPTYEQYF. The CDR3 DNA is TGTGCCAGCAGGGCCGACGACAAGCCGACCTACGAGCAGTACTTC.

The gene calls are TRBV9 and TRBJ2-3; D is perhaps TRBD1 (6 bases). V was trimmed by 0 bases and J by 1 base, leaving 6 bases between them. Germline assignment: CDR1 SGDLS and CDR2 YYNGEE. This CDR3 contains 14 residues. DNA of the CDR3: TGTGCCAGCAGCGTAGACAGGGGCACAGATACGCAGTATTTT. Translating it yields CASSVDRGTDTQYF.

The table lists this clone with a few counts. V and J are TRBV2 and TRBJ2-3, with 10 bases lining up with TRBD1. The J segment lost 9 bases and the V segment lost 4 bases, leaving 7 bases of the junction unmatched. Per the germline V gene, CDR1 is SNHLY and CDR2 is FYNNEI. The CDR3 has 14 residues. The CDR3 reads CASSVETGGSTQYF. CDR3 sequence (DNA): TGTGCCAGCAGTGTTGAGACAGGGGGCTCCACGCAGTATTTT. Together with reference TRBV2 and TRBJ2-3, the CDR3 gives the full variable domain: EPEVTQTPSHQVTQMGQEVILRCVPISNHLYFYWYRQILGQKVEFLVSFYNNEISEKSEIFDDQFSVERPDGSNFTLKIRSTKLEDSAMYFCASSVETGGSTQYFGPGTRLTVL.

This clone was seen more than once but under ten times. One end of the junction fails to match germline, which may point to a read error. This CDR3 reads CASSQGGETQYF. For the CDR3, the DNA is TGTGCTAGCAGCCAGGGTGGGGAGACCCAGTACTTC. This chain connects TRBV7-7 to TRBJ2-5, with D maybe TRBD1 (5 bases). This CDR3 contains 12 residues. The V gene's germline CDR1 is SSHAT and CDR2 FNYEAQ (reference sequence).

This clone appeared a few times. The chain has TRBV9 and TRBJ2-7; the match to TRBD2 covers 13 bases. The germline V gene encodes CDR1 SGDLS and CDR2 YYNGEE. V shed 0 bases and J 5 bases; nucleotides not matched to a gene: 2. The CDR3 is 15 residues long. The CDR3 DNA sequence: TGTGCCAGCAGCGTAGAGGGACTAGCGGGAAACGAGCAGTACTTC. Translated, it gives CASSVEGLAGNEQYF.

V gene TRBV11-3 combines with J gene TRBJ2-1; possibly TRBD2 for D (5 bases). This CDR3 comprises 11 residues. V lost 3 bases, J lost 10 bases, and 7 bases lay in between. Looked up from germline, CDR1 is SGHNT and CDR2 is YENEEA. The CDR3 coding sequence is TGTGCCAGCAGCTTTAGAGGGGAGCAGTTCTTC. It translates to CASSFRGEQFF.

There are a few counts of this clone. The CDR3 bases are TGTGCCACCAGCAGAGCTTATCCGGGACAGGGGGCGCAAAAGGCTGGGGCCAACGTCCTGACTTTC. Its protein product is CATSRAYPGQGAQKAGANVLTF. The chain recombines TRBV15 with TRBJ2-6; TRBD1 matches 12 bases. The ends lost 1 base at V and 2 bases at J; junction bases unmatched: 15. CDR1 and CDR2 (germline): LNHNV, YYDKDF (reference sequence). The CDR3 runs 22 residues.

This clone came up a few times. The rearrangement links TRBV30 to TRBJ2-4; D remains unclear. Germline V gene data show CDR1 as GTSNPN and CDR2 as SVGIG (reference sequence). V lost 0 bases, J lost 0 bases, and 6 bases lay in between. CDR3 size: 14 residues. CDR3 nucleotides: TGTGCCTGGAGTGTCGTCCGAGCCAAAAACATTCAGTACTTC. Residues: CAWSVVRAKNIQYF.

This chain links TRBV5-1 with TRBJ1-5; 10 bases agree with TRBD1. The V gene end was trimmed by 0 bases and the J gene end by 7 bases; junction bases not matched to a gene: 4. There are 15 residues in the CDR3. Germline V gives CDR1 SGHRS, CDR2 YFSETQ. In DNA, the CDR3 is TGCGCCAGCAGCTTGGAGGGACAGGGGAGACAGCCCCAGCATTTT. This gives the protein CASSLEGQGRQPQHF. Variable domain in full (rest from reference TRBV5-1 and TRBJ1-5): KAGVTQTPRYLIKTRGQQVTLSCSPISGHRSVSWYQQTPGQGLQFLFEYFSETQRNKGNFPGRFSGRQFSNSRSEMNVSTLELGDSALYLCASSLEGQGRQPQHFGDGTRLSIL.

There are a few counts of this clone. This chain connects TRBV5-1 to TRBJ2-7, with a possible D match to TRBD1 (6 bases). From germline, CDR1 is SGHRS and CDR2 YFSETQ. The ends were cut back, 2 bases at V and 4 bases at J, with 13 bases in the middle. This CDR3 has 14 amino acids. In nucleotides, the CDR3 is TGCGCCAGCAGCTTATCAGGGGCCGTTTACGAGCAGTACTTC. It encodes CASSLSGAVYEQYF. The variable domain in full, with the rest retrieved from reference TRBV5-1 and TRBJ2-7, is KAGVTQTPRYLIKTRGQQVTLSCSPISGHRSVSWYQQTPGQGLQFLFEYFSETQRNKGNFPGRFSGRQFSNSRSEMNVSTLELGDSALYLCASSLSGAVYEQYFGPGTRLTVT.

This clone was detected only a few times. The gene calls are TRBV21-1 and TRBJ2-7; TRBD1, the table's D call, was not compared with the DNA. TRBV21-1 is reported as a pseudogene. The CDR3 length is 13 residues. CDR3: CASSGRDICEQYF. CDR3 sequence (DNA): TGTGCCAGCAGCGGAAGGGACATCTGTGAGCAGTACTTC.

This clone occurred a few times. The V call is TRBV4-1, the J call TRBJ2-7; the D is unclear. Germline V gives CDR1 MGHRA, CDR2 YSYEKL. Trimming left V 1 base short and J 11 bases short, with 15 bases between. CDR3 length equals 13 residues. CDR3 sequence (DNA): TGCGCCAGCAGCCAAGTCGCCCACGGAGTGGAGTACTTC. Protein sequence: CASSQVAHGVEYF.

V and J are TRBV28 and TRBJ2-1; no definite D call. CDR3 length: 14 residues. V was pared by 4 bases and J by 0 bases, with 7 bases between. CDR1 is MDHEN and CDR2 is SYDVKM in the germline V gene. DNA for the CDR3: TGTGCCAGCAGTTCCCCGAGCTCCTACAATGAGCAGTTCTTC. Amino acid sequence: CASSSPSSYNEQFF.

This clone was seen a few times. CDR3 coding DNA: TGTGCCAGCAGTTACGAGGGAGTAAATGAGCAGTTCTTC. It is translated as CASSYEGVNEQFF. This chain joins TRBV6-5 and TRBJ2-1, with a tentative D call TRBD2 (5 bases). Germline V gene lookup returns CDR1 MNHEY and CDR2 SVGAGI. Trimming removed 2 bases from V and 7 bases from J, with 9 bases in between. The CDR3 is 13 residues long.

This clone was seen a few times. V is TRBV28 and J is TRBJ2-7; D perhaps matches TRBD1 (7 bases). The length of the CDR3 is 12 residues. The germline gives CDR1 MDHEN, CDR2 SYDVKM. V was clipped by 10 bases and J by 4 bases, with 14 bases between them. CDR3 loop: CATSTGTYEQYF. The CDR3 coding sequence is TGTGCCACCTCGACAGGGACTTACGAGCAGTACTTC. Full variable domain (outside the CDR3, taken from reference TRBV28 and TRBJ2-7): DVKVTQSSRYLVKRTGEKVFLECVQDMDHENMFWYRQDPGLGLRLIYFSYDVKMKEKGDIPEGYSVSREKKERFSLILESASTNQTSMYLCATSTGTYEQYFGPGTRLTVT.

This clone appeared a few times. V gene TRBV4-3 combines with J gene TRBJ1-4, with 7 positions matching TRBD1. Germline loops: CDR1 LGHNA, CDR2 YSLEER. This CDR3 is built from 16 residues. Losses at the gene ends were 1 base for V and 6 bases for J; bases not matched to a gene: 8. In DNA, the CDR3 is TGCGCCAGCAGCCAAGGAATGACAGGGCTTTATGAAAAACTGTTTTTT. Translation: CASSQGMTGLYEKLFF.

Note on this clone: Different DNA sequences within this sample yield the same CDR3. The rearrangement links TRBV6-5 to TRBJ2-7, with 9 bases matching TRBD2. Trimming at V came to 0 bases and at J to 4 bases, leaving 4 bases not matched to a gene. Germline V gene lookup returns CDR1 MNHEY and CDR2 SVGAGI. The CDR3 extends over 15 amino acids. CDR3 sequence reads: CASSYSLAGGYEQYF. In DNA form, the CDR3 reads TGTGCCAGCAGTTACTCACTCGCGGGAGGGTACGAGCAGTACTTC.

This chain joins TRBV7-2 and TRBJ2-5; TRBD1 matches at 9 bases. Germline V gives CDR1 SGHTA, CDR2 FQGNSA. The CDR3 extends over 14 amino acids. Trimming took 5 bases from V and 5 from J; bases not matched to a gene: 6. CDR3 DNA sequence: TGTGCCAGCAGCCCACGGACAGGGGAGGAGACCCAGTACTTC. This encodes CASSPRTGEETQYF.

V and J are TRBV7-3 and TRBJ2-1, with D possibly TRBD1 on 5 matching bases. Germline V gene lookup returns CDR1 SGHTA and CDR2 FQGTGA. V was cut by 3 bases and J by 10 bases, with 16 bases left in between. The CDR3 contains 14 residues. CDR3 coding DNA: TGTGCCAGCAGCTTGAATCAGGGCCCTGGGGAGCAGTTCTTC. This encodes CASSLNQGPGEQFF.

Only a few counts were recorded for this clone. The gene calls are TRBV7-2 and TRBJ1-1, with D possibly TRBD1 on 6 matching bases. The V and J ends lost 5 bases and 0 bases respectively, with 16 bases between them. The germline CDR1 and CDR2 sequences are SGHTA and FQGNSA. CDR3 size: 16 residues. The CDR3, as DNA: TGTGCCAGCAGCGTTGGGTGGCAGGGGATGAACACTGAAGCTTTCTTT. Protein sequence: CASSVGWQGMNTEAFF.

This clone has just a few counts. The genes are TRBV29-1 and TRBJ2-5, with a tentative D call TRBD1 (6 bases). Trimming cost V 6 bases and J 1 base, with 15 bases left between them. CDR1 is SQVTM, CDR2 ANQGSEA, per germline. This CDR3 has 14 residues. CDR3 amino acids: CSVTKTGFQETQYF. The CDR3 nucleotides read TGCAGCGTAACCAAGACAGGATTCCAAGAGACCCAGTACTTC.

This chain links TRBV7-2 with TRBJ1-4, with 8 bases lining up with TRBD1. V shed 5 bases and J 4 bases; nucleotides not matched to a gene: 6. Germline assignment: CDR1 SGHTA and CDR2 FQGNSA. The CDR3 spans 15 residues. The CDR3 region is CASSPTGAYNEKLFF. As DNA, the CDR3 is TGTGCCAGCAGCCCGACAGGGGCCTATAATGAAAAACTGTTTTTT.

This clone has more than one count but fewer than ten. Within the sample, other DNA sequences also encode this same CDR3. The V and J genes are TRBV28 and TRBJ1-5, with TRBD1 matching 8 bases. The CDR3 loop spans 14 amino acids. Germline assignment: CDR1 MDHEN and CDR2 SYDVKM. The trim removed 6 bases at V and 5 bases at J, leaving 6 bases unmatched. CDR3 in amino acids: CASSPGQGDQPQHF. The CDR3 DNA reads TGTGCCAGCAGCCCCGGACAGGGTGATCAGCCCCAGCATTTT.